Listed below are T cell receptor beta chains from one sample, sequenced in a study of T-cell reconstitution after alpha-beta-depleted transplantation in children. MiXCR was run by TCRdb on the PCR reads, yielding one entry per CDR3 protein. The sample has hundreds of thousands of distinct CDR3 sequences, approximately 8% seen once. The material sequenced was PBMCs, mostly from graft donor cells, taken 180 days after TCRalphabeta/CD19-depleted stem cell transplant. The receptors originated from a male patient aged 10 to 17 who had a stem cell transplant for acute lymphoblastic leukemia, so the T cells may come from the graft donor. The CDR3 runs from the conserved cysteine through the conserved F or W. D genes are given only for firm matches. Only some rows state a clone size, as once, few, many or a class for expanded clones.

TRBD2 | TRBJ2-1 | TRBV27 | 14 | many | TGTGCCAGCAATAGCGGGGAATCCTACAATGAGCAGTTCTTC | CASNSGESYNEQFF
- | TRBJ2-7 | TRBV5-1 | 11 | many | TGCGCCAGCAGGTCAGGCTACGAGCAGTACTTC | CASRSGYEQYF
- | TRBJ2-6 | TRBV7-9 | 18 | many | TGTGCCAGCAGCCGTTGGGGTCAGGGCCTCTCTGGGGCCAACGTCCTGACTTTC | CASSRWGQGLSGANVLTF
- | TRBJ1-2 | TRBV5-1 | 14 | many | TGCGCCAGCAGCTTGGGACAGGAGATCTATGGCTACACCTTC | CASSLGQEIYGYTF
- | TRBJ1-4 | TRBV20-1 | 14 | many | TGCAGTGCTCCACAGGGTGTCCGTGCCGGGAAACTGTTTTTT | CSAPQGVRAGKLFF
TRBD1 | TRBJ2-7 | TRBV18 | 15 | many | TGTGCCAGCTCACCACGACAGGGGAATTCGGACGAGCAGTACTTC | CASSPRQGNSDEQYF
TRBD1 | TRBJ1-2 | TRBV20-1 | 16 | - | TGCAGTGCCCGGGGACAGGCGCAGGCGGTAGTAGAGGGCTACACCTTC | CSARGQAQAVVEGYTF
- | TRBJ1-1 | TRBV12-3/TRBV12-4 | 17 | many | TGTGCCAGCAGTTTATTAGTTCTGGGACGGGTGAACACTGAAGCTTTCTTT | CASSLLVLGRVNTEAFF
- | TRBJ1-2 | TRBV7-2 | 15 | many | TGTGCCAGCAGCTTAGAGGGCCGAGGGAGCAGCGGCTACACCTTC | CASSLEGRGSSGYTF
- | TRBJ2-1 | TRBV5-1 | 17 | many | TGCGCCAGCAGCTTGGCCGGAACTGGAAGCTCCTACAATGAGCAGTTCTTC | CASSLAGTGSSYNEQFF
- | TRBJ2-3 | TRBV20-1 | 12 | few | TGCAGTGCTAATTGGGAGGCTGATACGCAGTATTTT | CSANWEADTQYF
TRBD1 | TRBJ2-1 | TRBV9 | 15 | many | TGTGCCAGCAGCGTGGGACAGGGATTACCCAATGAGCAGTTCTTC | CASSVGQGLPNEQFF
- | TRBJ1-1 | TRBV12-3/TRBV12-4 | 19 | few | TGTGCCAGCAGTTTACCGGGACCCATTTTCAGGGTTATGAACACTGAAGCTTTCTTT | CASSLPGPIFRVMNTEAFF
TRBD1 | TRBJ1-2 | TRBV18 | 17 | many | TGTGCCAGCTCACCCCAACTAGGGACAGGGAACAACTATGGCTACACCTTC | CASSPQLGTGNNYGYTF
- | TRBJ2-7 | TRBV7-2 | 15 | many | TGTGCCAGCAGTCTCATAGCGGCAGGGCCGTACGAGCAGTACTTC | CASSLIAAGPYEQYF
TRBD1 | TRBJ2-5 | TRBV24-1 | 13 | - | TGTGCCACCAGTGACAGGGGGCAAGAGACCCAGTACTTC | CATSDRGQETQYF
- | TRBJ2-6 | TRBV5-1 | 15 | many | TGCGCCAGCAGCTTGGAAACGGGGGCTCGGGGCGTCCTGACTTTC | CASSLETGARGVLTF
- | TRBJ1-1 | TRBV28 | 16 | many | TGTGCCAGCAGTTCACCAACGATTGACAGAAACACTGAAGCTTTCTTT | CASSSPTIDRNTEAFF
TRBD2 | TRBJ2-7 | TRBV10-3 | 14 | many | TGTGCCACTCAATCTACTAGCGGGAGCTACGAGCAGTACTTC | CATQSTSGSYEQYF
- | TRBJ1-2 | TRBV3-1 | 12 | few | TGTGCCAGCAGCCAAGCAGGGGAGGGCTACACCTTC | CASSQAGEGYTF
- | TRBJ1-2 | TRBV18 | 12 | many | TGTGCCAGCTCACCCGACCGTTATGGCTACACCTTC | CASSPDRYGYTF
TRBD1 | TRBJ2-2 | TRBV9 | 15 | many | TGTGCCAGCAGCAACCGGGACAGGCTCACCGGGGAGCTGTTTTTT | CASSNRDRLTGELFF
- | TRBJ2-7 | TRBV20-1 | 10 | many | TGCAGTGCTAAAGGGAGGGAGCAGTACTTC | CSAKGREQYF
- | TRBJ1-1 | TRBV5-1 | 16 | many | TGCGCCAGCAGCTTGGACCCGGGGGTAAACACGGCTGAAGCTTTCTTT | CASSLDPGVNTAEAFF
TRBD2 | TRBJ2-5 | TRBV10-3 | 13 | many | TGTGCCACCTTAGCGGGGGATAAAGAGACCCAGTACTTC | CATLAGDKETQYF
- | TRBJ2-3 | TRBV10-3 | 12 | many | TGTGCCATCAGTGCCAGCGTGGATACGCAGTATTTT | CAISASVDTQYF
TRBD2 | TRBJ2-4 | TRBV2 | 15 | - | TGTGCCAGCAGTGTGGGGACTAGCGGGAAAAACATTCAGTACTTC | CASSVGTSGKNIQYF
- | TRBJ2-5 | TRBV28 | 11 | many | TGTGCCAGCAGTTTGTGGAGGACCCAGTACTTC | CASSLWRTQYF
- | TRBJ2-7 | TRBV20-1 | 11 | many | TGCAGCGCCACAGGGAACCACGAGCAGTACTTC | CSATGNHEQYF
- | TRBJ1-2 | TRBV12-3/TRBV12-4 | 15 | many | TGTGCCAGCACTTCCGGGAGTCACCACAACTATGGCTACACCTTC | CASTSGSHHNYGYTF
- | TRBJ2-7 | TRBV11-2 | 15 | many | TGTGCCAGCAGCTTTAGGCTAGCTCCCGGGGTCGAGCAGTACTTC | CASSFRLAPGVEQYF
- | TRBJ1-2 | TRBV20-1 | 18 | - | TGCAGTGCTAGATCTATCCTTTCCCCCTGGTCCACTAACTATGGCTACACCTTC | CSARSILSPWSTNYGYTF
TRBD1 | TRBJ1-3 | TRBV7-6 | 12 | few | TGTGCCAGCAGCCCGCAGGGGGACACCATATATTTT | CASSPQGDTIYF
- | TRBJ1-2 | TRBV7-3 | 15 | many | TGTGCCAGCAGCCCAGACGGAGGGGGGGTTTATGGCTACACCTTC | CASSPDGGGVYGYTF
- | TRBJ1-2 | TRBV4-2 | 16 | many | TGTGCCAGCAGCCAAGAAGGGCAGGGTCGGGGCGATGGCTACACCTTC | CASSQEGQGRGDGYTF
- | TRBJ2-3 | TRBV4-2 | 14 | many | TGTGCCAGCAGCAAAAGGGGGGTGACAGATACGCAGTATTTT | CASSKRGVTDTQYF
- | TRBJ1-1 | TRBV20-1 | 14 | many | TGCAGTGCCAGAGGGGGGGTCATGAACACTGAAGCTTTCTTT | CSARGGVMNTEAFF
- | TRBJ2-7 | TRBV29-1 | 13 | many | TGCAGCGTTCGGGGCAGGGTAACCTACGAGCAGTACTTC | CSVRGRVTYEQYF
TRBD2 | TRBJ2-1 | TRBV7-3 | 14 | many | TGTGCCAGCAGCTTAGGGCGGGGGGGCGATGAGCAGTTCTTC | CASSLGRGGDEQFF
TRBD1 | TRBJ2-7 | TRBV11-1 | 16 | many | TGTGCCAGCAGCTTAGAATGGACAGGTCACTCCTACGAGCAGTACTTC | CASSLEWTGHSYEQYF